One T cell receptor (beta chain) is described in this entry. What it binds is unknown. Lymphocytes (intraepithelial and lamina propria) were released by processing the graft tissue. Clones were sequenced by immunoSEQ multiplex PCR, and TCRdb holds only the in-frame ones, with some missing. The sample consists of about 8,000 clones, roughly four fifths of them appearing once. This sample is part of a study of graft-versus-host responses after intestinal transplantation. Study at large: Each patient got anti-thymocyte globulin induction, then tacrolimus and steroids for around three years.

V shed 5 bases and J 1 base; nucleotides not matched to a gene: 5. The CDR3 covers 16 residues. Germline V gene sequence: CDR1 WNHNN, CDR2 SYGVQD (reference sequence). Findings of the study overall: Clonal ratios of graft-versus-host to host-versus-graft in allografts were high for patients exhibiting graft-donor T cell macrochimerism. Early HvG declines after transplant were associated with peak circulating GvH clone levels.

The V gene is TRBV10-1, the J gene TRBJ2-1; TRBD2 aligns across 10 bases. The starting material was ileum tissue, obtained roughly 230 days after intestinal transplant. The TCR was taken from a human patient who received an intestinal transplant, so some T cells may come from the graft donor. The CDR3 reads CASSRRAGGSYNEQFF. CDR3 sequence (DNA): TGCGCCAGCAGTAGGAGAGCGGGGGGGTCCTACAATGAGCAGTTCTTC.